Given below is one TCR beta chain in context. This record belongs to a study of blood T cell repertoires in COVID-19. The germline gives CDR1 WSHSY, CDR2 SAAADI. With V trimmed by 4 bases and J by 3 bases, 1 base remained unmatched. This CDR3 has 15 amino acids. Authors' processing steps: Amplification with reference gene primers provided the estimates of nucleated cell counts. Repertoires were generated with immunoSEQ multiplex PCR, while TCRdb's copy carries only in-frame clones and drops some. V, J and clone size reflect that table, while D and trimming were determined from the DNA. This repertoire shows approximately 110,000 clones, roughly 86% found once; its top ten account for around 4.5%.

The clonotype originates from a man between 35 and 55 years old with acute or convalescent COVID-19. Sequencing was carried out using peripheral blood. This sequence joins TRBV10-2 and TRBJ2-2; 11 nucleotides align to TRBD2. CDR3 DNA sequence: TGCGCCAGCAGTGGGGGACTAGCGGACACCGGGGAGCTGTTTTTT. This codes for CASSGGLADTGELFF.